This T cell receptor beta chain emerged from a study of beta chain features in type 1 diabetes. About 120 mL of blood, on average, came from one heparinised draw per donor. CD45RO/CCR7/CD25/CD127/CD95/CD27 separated CD4+ naive, central memory, regulatory and stem cell-like memory cells by sorting. Every sorted population was more than 95% pure. Of note for this clone: The antigen remains undetermined.

Trimming shortened V by 3 bases and J by 7 bases, and 10 bases separated the two germline ends. This CDR3 is built from 13 residues. From germline, CDR1 is SGHAT and CDR2 FQNNGV. Whole-study results and caveats: TCRB CDR3s from Type 1 diabetes patients were moderately but significantly shorter in all four CD4+ subsets.

The authors reverse transcribed all of the isolated RNA, so sequencing captured expressed TCRB transcripts. Mean read depth for naive, central memory and regulatory T cell samples was roughly 4 million reads. Sequenced by immunoSEQ multiplex PCR; TCRdb stores in-frame clones only, minus some. The table has about 250,000 clones, about 11% seen once. Sequencing was done on a sample of naive CD4+ T cells from blood. This clonotype was obtained from a man aged 30 to 45 with type 1 diabetes. The chain joins TRBV11-2 to TRBJ1-5; no clear D gene. CDR3 sequence: CASSFTMGQPQHF. CDR3 nucleotides: TGTGCCAGCAGCTTTACGATGGGCCAGCCCCAGCATTTT. Full variable domain (rest looked up from reference TRBV11-2 and TRBJ1-5): EAGVAQSPRYKIIEKRQSVAFWCNPISGHATLYWYQQILGQGPKLLIQFQNNGVVDDSQLPKDRFSAERLKGVDSTLKIQPAKLEDSAVYLCASSFTMGQPQHFGDGTRLSIL.